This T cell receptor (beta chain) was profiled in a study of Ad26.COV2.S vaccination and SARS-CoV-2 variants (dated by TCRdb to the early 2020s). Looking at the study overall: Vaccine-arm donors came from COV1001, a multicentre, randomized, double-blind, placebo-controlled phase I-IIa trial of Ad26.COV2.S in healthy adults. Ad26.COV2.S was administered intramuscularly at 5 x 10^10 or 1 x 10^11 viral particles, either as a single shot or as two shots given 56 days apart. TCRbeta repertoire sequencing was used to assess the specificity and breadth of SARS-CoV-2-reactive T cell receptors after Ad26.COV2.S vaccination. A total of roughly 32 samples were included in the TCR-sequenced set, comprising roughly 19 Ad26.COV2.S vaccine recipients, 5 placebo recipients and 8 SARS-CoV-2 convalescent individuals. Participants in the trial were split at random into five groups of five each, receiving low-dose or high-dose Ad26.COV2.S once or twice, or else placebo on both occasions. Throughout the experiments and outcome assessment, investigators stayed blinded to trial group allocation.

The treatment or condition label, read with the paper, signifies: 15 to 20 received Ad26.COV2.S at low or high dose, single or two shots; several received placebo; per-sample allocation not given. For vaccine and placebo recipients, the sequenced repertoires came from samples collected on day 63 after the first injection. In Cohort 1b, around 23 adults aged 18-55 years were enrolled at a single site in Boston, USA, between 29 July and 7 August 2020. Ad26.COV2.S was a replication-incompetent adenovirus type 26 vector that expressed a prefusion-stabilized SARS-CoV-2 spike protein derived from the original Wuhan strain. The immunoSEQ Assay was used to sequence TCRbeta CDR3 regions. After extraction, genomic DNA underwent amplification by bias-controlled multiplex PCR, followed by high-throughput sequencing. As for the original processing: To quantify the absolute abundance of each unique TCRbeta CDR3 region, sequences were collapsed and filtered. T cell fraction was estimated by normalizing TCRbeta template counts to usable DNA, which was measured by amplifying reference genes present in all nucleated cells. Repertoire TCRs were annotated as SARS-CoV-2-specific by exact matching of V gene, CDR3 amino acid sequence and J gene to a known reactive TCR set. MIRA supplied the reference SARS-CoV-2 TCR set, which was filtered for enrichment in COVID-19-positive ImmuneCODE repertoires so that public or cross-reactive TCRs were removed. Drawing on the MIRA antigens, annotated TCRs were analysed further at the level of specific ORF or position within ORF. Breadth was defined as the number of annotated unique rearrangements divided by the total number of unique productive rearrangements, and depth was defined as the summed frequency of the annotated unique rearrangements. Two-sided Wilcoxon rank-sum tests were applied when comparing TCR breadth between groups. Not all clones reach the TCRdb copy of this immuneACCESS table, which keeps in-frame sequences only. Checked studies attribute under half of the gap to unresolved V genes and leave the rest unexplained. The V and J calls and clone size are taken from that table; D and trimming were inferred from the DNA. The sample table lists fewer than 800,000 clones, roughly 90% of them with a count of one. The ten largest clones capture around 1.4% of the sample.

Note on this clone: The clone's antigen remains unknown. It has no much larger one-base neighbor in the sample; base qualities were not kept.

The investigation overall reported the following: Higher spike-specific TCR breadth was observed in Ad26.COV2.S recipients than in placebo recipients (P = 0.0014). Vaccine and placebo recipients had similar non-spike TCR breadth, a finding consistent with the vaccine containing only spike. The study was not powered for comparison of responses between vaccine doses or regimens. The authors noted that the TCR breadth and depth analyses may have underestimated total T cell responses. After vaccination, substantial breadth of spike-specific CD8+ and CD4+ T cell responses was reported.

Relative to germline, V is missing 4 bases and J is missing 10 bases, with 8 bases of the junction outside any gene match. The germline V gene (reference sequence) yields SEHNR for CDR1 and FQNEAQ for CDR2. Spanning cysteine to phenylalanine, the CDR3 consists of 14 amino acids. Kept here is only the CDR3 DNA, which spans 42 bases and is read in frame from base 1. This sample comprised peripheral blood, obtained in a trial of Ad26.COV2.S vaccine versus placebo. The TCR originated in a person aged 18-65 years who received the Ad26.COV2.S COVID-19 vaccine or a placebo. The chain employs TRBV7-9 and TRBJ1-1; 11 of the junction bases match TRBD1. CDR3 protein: CASSSWTGGGVAFF. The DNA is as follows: TGTGCCAGCAGCTCTTGGACAGGGGGCGGGGTAGCTTTCTTT.